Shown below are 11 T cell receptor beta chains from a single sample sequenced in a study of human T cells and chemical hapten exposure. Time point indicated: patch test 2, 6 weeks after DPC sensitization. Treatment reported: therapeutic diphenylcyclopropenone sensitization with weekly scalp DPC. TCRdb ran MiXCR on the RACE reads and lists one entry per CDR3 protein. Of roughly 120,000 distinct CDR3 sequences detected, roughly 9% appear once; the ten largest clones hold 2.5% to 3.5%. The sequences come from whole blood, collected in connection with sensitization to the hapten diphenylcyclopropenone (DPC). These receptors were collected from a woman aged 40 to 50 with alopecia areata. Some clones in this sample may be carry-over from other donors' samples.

The CDR3 sequence: CSVDEGADYGYTF. CDR3 DNA: TGCAGCGTTGATGAGGGGGCGGACTATGGCTACACCTTC. The gene calls are TRBV29-1 and TRBJ1-2; TRBD1 matches at 7 bases. CDR1 is SQVTM and CDR2 is ANQGSEA in the germline V gene. The junction had 4 bases not matched to a gene; V was cut back by 3 bases and J by 3 bases. CDR3 size: 13 residues.

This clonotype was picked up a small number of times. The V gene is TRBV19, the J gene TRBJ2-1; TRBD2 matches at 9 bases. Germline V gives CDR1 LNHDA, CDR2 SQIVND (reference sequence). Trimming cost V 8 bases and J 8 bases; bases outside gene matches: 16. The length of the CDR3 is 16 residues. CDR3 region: CASGPTGRGGLHEQFF. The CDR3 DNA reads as TGTGCCAGTGGACCCACGGGGCGGGGGGGCCTCCATGAGCAGTTCTTC.

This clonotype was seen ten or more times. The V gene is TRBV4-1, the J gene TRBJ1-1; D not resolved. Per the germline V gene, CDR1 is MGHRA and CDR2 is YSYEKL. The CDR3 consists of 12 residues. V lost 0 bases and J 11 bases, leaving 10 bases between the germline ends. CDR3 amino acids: CASSQDVERAFF. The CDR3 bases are TGCGCCAGCAGCCAAGATGTGGAGAGGGCTTTCTTT.

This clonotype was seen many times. The CDR3: CASSYDGNTEAFF. Here the CDR3 DNA reads TGTGCCAGCAGTTACGACGGGAACACTGAAGCTTTCTTT. The chain has TRBV6-5 and TRBJ1-1; D is unresolved. This CDR3 is built from 13 residues. Trimming cost V 2 bases and J 1 base, with 5 bases left between them. CDR1 is MNHEY and CDR2 is SVGAGI in the germline V gene.

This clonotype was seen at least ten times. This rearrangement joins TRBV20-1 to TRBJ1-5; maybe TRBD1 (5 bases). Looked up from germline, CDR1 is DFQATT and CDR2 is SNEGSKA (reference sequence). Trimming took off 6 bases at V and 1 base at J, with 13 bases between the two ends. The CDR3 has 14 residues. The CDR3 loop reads CSARRGSSNQPQHF. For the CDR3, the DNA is TGCAGTGCGAGGCGGGGGTCGAGCAATCAGCCCCAGCATTTT.

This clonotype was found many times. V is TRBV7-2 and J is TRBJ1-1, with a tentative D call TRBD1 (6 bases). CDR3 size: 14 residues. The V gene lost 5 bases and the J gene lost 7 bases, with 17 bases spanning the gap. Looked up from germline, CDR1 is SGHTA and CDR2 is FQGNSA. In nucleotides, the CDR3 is TGTGCCAGCAGCCGCAACAGGGAAATTGATGAAGCTTTCTTT. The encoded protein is CASSRNREIDEAFF. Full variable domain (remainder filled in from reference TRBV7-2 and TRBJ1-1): GAGVSQSPSNKVTEKGKDVELRCDPISGHTALYWYRQSLGQGLEFLIYFQGNSAPDKSGLPSDRFSAERTGGSVSTLTIQRTQQEDSAVYLCASSRNREIDEAFFGQGTRLTVV.

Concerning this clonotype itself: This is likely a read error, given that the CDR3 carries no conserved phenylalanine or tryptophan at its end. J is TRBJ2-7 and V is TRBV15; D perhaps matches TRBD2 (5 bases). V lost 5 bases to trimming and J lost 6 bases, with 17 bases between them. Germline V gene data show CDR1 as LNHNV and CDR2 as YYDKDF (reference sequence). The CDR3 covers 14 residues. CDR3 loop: CATSRWERLTEQYL. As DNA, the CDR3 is TGTGCCACCAGCCGGTGGGAGAGATTAACCGAGCAGTACCTC.

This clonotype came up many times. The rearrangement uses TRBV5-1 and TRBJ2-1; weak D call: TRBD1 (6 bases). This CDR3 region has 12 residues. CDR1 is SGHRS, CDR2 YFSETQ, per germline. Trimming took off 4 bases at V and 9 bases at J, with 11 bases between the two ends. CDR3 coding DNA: TGCGCCAGCAGCCCCCAGGGGAGTGAGCAGTTCTTC. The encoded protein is CASSPQGSEQFF.

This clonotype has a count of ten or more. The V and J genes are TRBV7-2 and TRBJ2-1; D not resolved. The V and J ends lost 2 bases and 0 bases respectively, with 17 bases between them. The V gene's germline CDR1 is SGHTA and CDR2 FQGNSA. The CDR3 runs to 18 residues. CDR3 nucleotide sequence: TGTGCCAGCAGCTTAAAGTTCTTGGGGTCCAGCTCCTACAATGAGCAGTTCTTC. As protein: CASSLKFLGSSSYNEQFF.

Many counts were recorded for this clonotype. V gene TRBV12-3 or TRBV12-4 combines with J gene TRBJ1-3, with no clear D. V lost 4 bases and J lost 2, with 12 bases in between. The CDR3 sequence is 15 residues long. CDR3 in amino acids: CASSSGSLAGNTIYF. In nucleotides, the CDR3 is TGTGCCAGCAGTTCGGGGAGTTTAGCTGGAAACACCATATATTTT.

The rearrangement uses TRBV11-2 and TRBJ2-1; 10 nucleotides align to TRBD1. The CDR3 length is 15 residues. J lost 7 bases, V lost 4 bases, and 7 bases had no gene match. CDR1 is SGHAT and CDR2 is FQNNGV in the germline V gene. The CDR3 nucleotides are TGTGCCAGCAGCTCCCCCGGGACAGGGGAGAATGAGCAGTTCTTC. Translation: CASSSPGTGENEQFF.